The clone carrying this TCR beta chain was observed a handful of times. The antigen remains undetermined. Purities over 95% were achieved in all sorted populations. The data originate from a study of beta chain features in type 1 diabetes. Study background: The number of sorted cells examined across all samples was 107,917,701.

Isolated RNA was reverse transcribed in full, so expressed TCRB transcripts were sequenced. The data were produced by immunoSEQ multiplex PCR, yet TCRdb's version contains in-frame clones alone and is incomplete. The sample includes nearly 250,000 clones, 14% of them seen just once. Study findings and constraints: Researchers caution that PCR might favor shorter templates, equally among patients and controls. Shorter TCRB CDR3s, moderately but significantly so, were found in Type 1 diabetes patients in all four CD4+ subsets.

CDR1 is SGHRS, CDR2 YFSETQ, per germline. The ends were cut back, 4 bases at V and 0 bases at J, with 22 bases in the middle. This CDR3 is 18 amino acids long. Material for sequencing was naive CD4+ T cells from blood. The receptor was isolated from a woman aged 40-49 years in good health. The chain has TRBV5-1 and TRBJ1-1; D not resolved. As DNA, the CDR3 is TGCGCCAGCAGCCGTGGGTACACCGCGGCTAATTTGAACACTGAAGCTTTCTTT. Encoded protein: CASSRGYTAANLNTEAFF.